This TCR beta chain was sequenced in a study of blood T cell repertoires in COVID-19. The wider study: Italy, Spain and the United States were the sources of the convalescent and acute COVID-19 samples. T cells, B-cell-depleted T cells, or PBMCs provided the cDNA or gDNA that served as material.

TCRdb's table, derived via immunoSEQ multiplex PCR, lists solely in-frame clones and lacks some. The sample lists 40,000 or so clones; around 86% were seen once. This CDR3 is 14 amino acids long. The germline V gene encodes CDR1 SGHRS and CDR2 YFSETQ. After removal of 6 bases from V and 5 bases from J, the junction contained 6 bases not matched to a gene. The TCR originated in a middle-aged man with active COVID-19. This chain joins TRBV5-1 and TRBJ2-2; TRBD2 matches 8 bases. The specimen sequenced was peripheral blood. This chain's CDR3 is CASKKRELTGELFF. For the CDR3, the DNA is TGCGCCAGCAAAAAGCGGGAGTTAACCGGGGAGCTGTTTTTT.